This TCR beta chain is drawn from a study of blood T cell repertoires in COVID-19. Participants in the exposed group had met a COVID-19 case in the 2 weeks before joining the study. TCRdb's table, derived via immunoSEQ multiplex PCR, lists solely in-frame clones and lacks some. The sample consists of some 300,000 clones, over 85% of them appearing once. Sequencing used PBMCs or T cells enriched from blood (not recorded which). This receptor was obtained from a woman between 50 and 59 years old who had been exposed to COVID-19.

In nucleotides, the CDR3 is TGTGCCAGTAGTAGAGCCTGGACAGGGGGCCCAGATACGCAGTATTTT. Protein product: CASSRAWTGGPDTQYF. This chain uses TRBV19 with TRBJ2-3; 11 nucleotides agree with TRBD1. Trimming cost V 4 bases and J 4 bases; bases outside gene matches: 7. The CDR3 has 16 residues. The germline CDR1 and CDR2 sequences are LNHDA and SQIVND (reference sequence).